This TCR beta chain originates from a study of molecular identifiers for immune sequencing clone quantification. This clonotype was observed many times. TCRdb recomputed calls from the PCR reads with MiXCR, one row per CDR3 protein. The data show roughly 630,000 distinct CDR3 sequences, 25% seen once. Deletions cut 5 bases from V and 5 bases from J, with 17 bases between. The CDR3 runs 15 residues. Germline lookup yields CDR1 SEHNR and CDR2 FQNEAQ (reference sequence). This receptor was obtained from a human donor in good health. Some libraries in this study had Jurkat cell RNA spiked in. The V gene is TRBV7-9, the J gene TRBJ2-3; D may correspond to TRBD1 or TRBD2 (6 bases each). The sequenced sample consisted of naive CD8+ T cells from blood, with Jurkat cell RNA spiked in. The subset was: FACS-sorted CD8+CD4-CCR7+CD45RA+ naive T cells. CDR3 nucleotides: TGTGCCAGCAGCCCGATCGGAGGGGGGCGAGATACGCAGTATTTT. Protein product: CASSPIGGGRDTQYF.